These T cell receptor beta chains were read from a single sample in a study of T cells in Graves' hyperthyroidism and ophthalmopathy. TCRdb redid the calling of the multiplex PCR reads with MiXCR, one entry per CDR3 protein. This table holds 530,000 or so distinct CDR3 sequences, around 22% found once. The sample consisted of blood. The receptors derive from a woman between 25 and 40 years old with Graves' ophthalmopathy. Both conserved end residues are part of each CDR3.

J: TRBJ1-2; V: TRBV7-8; CDR3: CASSLGPRSSYGYTF
J: TRBJ2-2; V: TRBV7-8; CDR3: CASSLEWWGAGELFF
J: TRBJ1-2; V: TRBV9; CDR3: CASSVGGGTYGYTF
J: TRBJ1-2; V: TRBV12-3/TRBV12-4; CDR3: CASSLSHGQVQIYGYTF
J: TRBJ1-2; V: TRBV6-1; CDR3: CASIKRPGAFHGYTF
J: TRBJ2-7; V: TRBV6-2/TRBV6-3; CDR3: CASRLTITYEQYF
J: TRBJ2-2; V: TRBV11-2; CDR3: CASSLMDGGGRTGELFF
J: TRBJ2-7; V: TRBV6-2/TRBV6-3; CDR3: CASSPQGHEQYF
J: TRBJ2-5; V: TRBV10-2; CDR3: CASSESWALQETQYF
J: TRBJ1-1; V: TRBV27; CDR3: CASGPGPNTEAFF
J: TRBJ1-5; V: TRBV4-1; CDR3: CASSQDLVSNQPQHF
J: TRBJ1-2; V: TRBV20-1; CDR3: CSARESGAPANYGYTF
J: TRBJ2-7; V: TRBV11-3; CDR3: CASSPGAQGDEQYF
J: TRBJ1-1; V: TRBV11-3; CDR3: CASSSQEDTEAFF
J: TRBJ1-1; V: TRBV20-1; CDR3: CSARTSSEAFF
J: TRBJ2-5; V: TRBV12-3/TRBV12-4; CDR3: CASTRSGGNGETQYF
J: TRBJ1-2; V: TRBV30; CDR3: CAFQGTGGYTF
J: TRBJ2-7; V: TRBV19; CDR3: CASSIEDRSYEQYF
J: TRBJ2-4; V: TRBV12-3/TRBV12-4; CDR3: CASSPRTGQKDIKYF
J: TRBJ1-5; V: TRBV6-2/TRBV6-3; CDR3: CASSYRGLSNQPQHF
J: TRBJ1-1; V: TRBV30; CDR3: CAGAGSAMNTEAFF
J: TRBJ1-1; V: TRBV27; CDR3: CASSLSGVYTEAFF
J: TRBJ2-7; V: TRBV2; CDR3: CASSVVAGEQDEQYF